These 21 T cell receptor beta chains originate from one sample sequenced in a study of blood T cells in healthy people across ages. A sample-barcoded 5' primer and a J-beta primer mix were used in a second PCR of roughly 6 to 12 cycles. Each CDR3 protein gets one entry after TCRdb re-called the 5' RACE reads with MiXCR. The sample lists roughly 1.5 million distinct CDR3 sequences; less than 45% were seen once. Material: blood. The receptors were gathered from a woman aged 18-35 years in good health.

The chain couples TRBV12-3 or TRBV12-4 to TRBJ2-3, with 12 bases that match TRBD2. J gave up 0 bases and V 1 base, and 2 bases lay outside the gene matches. The CDR3 covers 17 residues. CDR3 protein: CASSLGGTSGSTDTQYF. Written as DNA, the CDR3 is TGTGCCAGCAGTTTAGGTGGGACTAGCGGGAGCACAGATACGCAGTATTTT.

A note on this clonotype: An end of the junction does not agree with germline; a read error may underlie this. The J gene is TRBJ2-1, the V gene TRBV24-1; no clear D gene. This CDR3 has 13 residues. Germline lookup yields CDR1 KGHDR and CDR2 SFDVKD. CDR3 sequence reads: CATSDAVYDEQFF. The CDR3 DNA reads TGTGCCACCAGTGATGCGGTCTACGATGAGCAGTTCTTC.

This clonotype was counted between two and nine times. The J gene is TRBJ2-5, the V gene TRBV28; D call uncertain. The V and J ends lost 6 bases and 5 bases respectively, with 10 bases between them. The CDR3 is made up of 12 amino acids. CDR1 is MDHEN, CDR2 SYDVKM, per germline. DNA for the CDR3: TGTGCCAGCAGATCGGTGGTCGAGACCCAGTACTTC. The encoded protein is CASRSVVETQYF.

This clonotype was counted a few times. The chain joins TRBV12-3 or TRBV12-4 to TRBJ2-1; TRBD2 matches at 9 bases. CDR3 length: 14 residues. V trimming: 8 bases; J trimming: 3 bases; junction bases outside the gene matches: 5. The CDR3 nucleotides are TGTGCCAGCGGTTCGCGGGAGGGCTACAATGAGCAGTTCTTC. It codes for CASGSREGYNEQFF.

On this clonotype itself: A much larger clone differs from this one at a single base, so this may be a read error. The chain carries TRBV29-1 and TRBJ2-1, with TRBD2 matching over 9 bases. Gene TRBJ2-7 matches the end of the DNA better, so the J call may be wrong. The CDR3 has 18 amino acids. Per germline, CDR1 SQVTM and CDR2 ANQGSEA. The CDR3 spells CSVELRGGRSSSYNEQYF. In nucleotides, the CDR3 is TGCAGCGTTGAATTGCGGGGGGGCCGATCGAGCTCCTACAATGAGCAGTACTTC.

The CDR3 nucleotides read TGTGCCACCAATATAACAAGTACCGATCAGCCCCAGCATTTT. This codes for CATNITSTDQPQHF. J is TRBJ1-5 and V is TRBV24-1; D unclear. Germline CDR1 is KGHDR and CDR2 is SFDVKD. Between the trimmed V and J ends, which lost 8 bases and 5 bases, there was a span of 15 bases. The CDR3 consists of 14 residues.

This clonotype has just one count. The J gene is TRBJ1-1, the V gene TRBV27, with a tentative D call TRBD1 (5 bases). The CDR3 sequence is 15 residues long. V lost 2 bases and J lost 2, with 12 bases in between. CDR1 is MNHEY and CDR2 is SMNVEV in the germline V gene (reference sequence). This chain's CDR3 is CASSLSWGSNTEAFF. The CDR3 DNA sequence: TGTGCCAGCAGTTTAAGTTGGGGGTCCAACACTGAAGCTTTCTTT.

The V call is TRBV3-1, the J call TRBJ1-1; unclear D gene. This CDR3 region has 15 residues. Between the trimmed V and J ends, which lost 2 bases and 3 bases, there was a span of 13 bases. CDR1 and CDR2 (germline): LGHDT, YNNKEL (reference sequence). In DNA, the CDR3 is TGTGCCAGCAGCCAACTAATCCGGGCGGACACTGAAGCTTTCTTT. It translates to CASSQLIRADTEAFF.

This clonotype was seen only a few times. The gene calls are TRBV7-2 and TRBJ2-5; D is possibly TRBD1 or TRBD2 (6 bases each). The CDR3 is 14 residues long. CDR1 is SGHTA, CDR2 FQGNSA, per germline. The V end lost 7 bases, the J end lost 2 bases, and 14 bases lay between the germline ends. CDR3: CASKLRGQQETQYF. The CDR3 DNA reads TGTGCCAGCAAACTTCGGGGGCAGCAAGAGACCCAGTACTTC.

This clonotype was detected a few times. V is TRBV6-6 and J is TRBJ1-5, with D possibly TRBD1 on 5 matching bases. The CDR3 consists of 15 residues. The germline V gene encodes CDR1 MNHNY and CDR2 SVGAGI (reference sequence). Trimming cost V 2 bases and J 1 base, with 9 bases left between them. The CDR3 loop reads CASSYLRDSNQPQHF. For the CDR3, the DNA is TGTGCCAGCAGTTACCTCCGGGACAGCAATCAGCCCCAGCATTTT.

The rearrangement uses TRBV6-5 and TRBJ2-1; 7 bases are a match to TRBD1. The germline V gene has CDR1 MNHEY and CDR2 SVGAGI. This CDR3 is built from 16 residues. V gave up 6 bases and J gave up 10 bases; unmatched junction bases: 18. The CDR3 DNA reads as TGTGCCAGCAGACTCCAATACACGACAGGGATCTACGAGCAGTTCTTC. Amino acids: CASRLQYTTGIYEQFF.

As to this clonotype: The junction shows a germline mismatch at one end, possibly a read error. Written as DNA, the CDR3 is TGTGCTAGCAGCTCATTATATTCCACAGGGGTAGGAGTTTACAATGAGCAGTTCTTC. This gives the protein CASSSLYSTGVGVYNEQFF. This chain connects TRBV7-7 to TRBJ2-1, with TRBD1 matching over 7 bases. Germline CDR1 reads SSHAT; CDR2 reads FNYEAQ (reference sequence). The CDR3 is 19 residues long.

This clonotype was counted between two and nine times. The rearrangement uses TRBV5-1 and TRBJ1-4, with 7 bases fitting TRBD1. The trim removed 4 bases at V and 4 bases at J, leaving 4 bases unmatched. Per germline, CDR1 SGHRS and CDR2 YFSETQ. This CDR3 contains 14 residues. The CDR3 loop reads CASSRDSLNEKLFF. The DNA of the CDR3 is TGCGCCAGCAGCCGGGACAGCCTTAATGAAAAACTGTTTTTT. Combining the CDR3 with reference TRBV5-1 and TRBJ1-4 gives the whole variable domain KAGVTQTPRYLIKTRGQQVTLSCSPISGHRSVSWYQQTPGQGLQFLFEYFSETQRNKGNFPGRFSGRQFSNSRSEMNVSTLELGDSALYLCASSRDSLNEKLFFGSGTQLSVL.

This clonotype has only a few counts. V and J are TRBV6-2 or TRBV6-3 and TRBJ1-1, with D perhaps TRBD1 (5 bases). Trimming cost V 7 bases and J 4 bases, with 13 bases left between them. CDR3 length equals 13 residues. CDR1 MNHEY and CDR2 SVGEGT come from the germline V gene. CDR3 sequence reads: CASILRGGTEAFF. CDR3 coding DNA: TGTGCCAGCATCTTACGGGGGGGCACTGAAGCTTTCTTT.

This clonotype was found a few times. The rearrangement uses TRBV14 and TRBJ1-2; the D is unclear. V lost 4 bases, J lost 3 bases, and 9 bases lay in between. Germline CDR1 is SGHDN and CDR2 is FVKESK. The CDR3 covers 13 residues. CDR3 protein: CASSPHLYYGYTF. CDR3 sequence (DNA): TGTGCCAGCAGCCCACATCTATACTATGGCTACACCTTC.

This chain links TRBV7-9 with TRBJ1-2; 10 bases are shared with TRBD1. Germline loops: CDR1 SEHNR, CDR2 FQNEAQ (reference sequence). With V trimmed by 5 bases and J by 1 base, 7 bases remained unmatched. The CDR3 sequence is 16 residues long. The CDR3 sequence is CASSPRWDRGNYGYTF. DNA for the CDR3: TGTGCCAGCAGCCCGCGGTGGGACAGGGGTAACTATGGCTACACCTTC.

Many counts were recorded for this clonotype. The J gene is TRBJ2-2, the V gene TRBV12-3 or TRBV12-4; no clear D. The CDR3 spans 11 residues. V was pared by 5 bases and J by 6 bases, with 4 bases between. DNA for the CDR3: TGTGCCAGCAGTCGTTCCGGGGAGCTGTTTTTT. Translating it yields CASSRSGELFF.

The chain couples TRBV6-2 or TRBV6-3 to TRBJ2-3, with 9 bases lining up with TRBD1. Unmatched junction bases numbered 4, after V lost 4 bases and J lost 5 bases. Looked up from germline, CDR1 is MNHEY and CDR2 is SVGEGT. The CDR3 covers 14 residues. CDR3 residues: CASSSRDREDTQYF. The CDR3 nucleotides read TGTGCCAGCAGTTCCCGGGACAGGGAAGATACGCAGTATTTT.

This clonotype has more than one count but fewer than ten. The chain has TRBV28 and TRBJ2-7; the match to TRBD1 covers 12 bases. The V gene end was trimmed by 4 bases and the J gene end by 5 bases; junction bases not matched to a gene: 6. Germline V gives CDR1 MDHEN, CDR2 SYDVKM. This CDR3 is built from 15 residues. The CDR3 here is CASSSPGQGAHEQYF. CDR3 bases: TGTGCCAGCAGTTCTCCGGGACAGGGGGCCCACGAGCAGTACTTC. Drawing the rest from reference TRBV28 and TRBJ2-7, the complete variable domain is DVKVTQSSRYLVKRTGEKVFLECVQDMDHENMFWYRQDPGLGLRLIYFSYDVKMKEKGDIPEGYSVSREKKERFSLILESASTNQTSMYLCASSSPGQGAHEQYFGPGTRLTVT.

The chain has TRBV20-1 and TRBJ2-4, with a possible D match to TRBD2 (6 bases). Per the germline V gene, CDR1 is DFQATT and CDR2 is SNEGSKA (reference sequence). Trimming shortened V by 6 bases and J by 2 bases, and 11 bases separated the two germline ends. This CDR3 has 13 amino acids. This CDR3 is CSANGRTKNIQYF. The CDR3 nucleotides are TGCAGTGCCAACGGGAGAACCAAAAACATTCAGTACTTC.

This clonotype was counted between two and nine times. V gene TRBV7-9 combines with J gene TRBJ2-3; either TRBD1 or TRBD2 may supply D (5 bases each). The CDR3 length is 16 residues. The germline V gene has CDR1 SEHNR and CDR2 FQNEAQ (reference sequence). V was pared by 1 base and J by 6 bases, with 17 bases between. The CDR3 loop reads CASSLGIGTSADTQYF. The CDR3, as DNA: TGTGCCAGCAGCTTAGGGATCGGGACCTCGGCGGATACGCAGTATTTT. The whole variable domain, remainder taken from reference TRBV7-9 and TRBJ2-3, is DTGVSQNPRHKITKRGQNVTFRCDPISEHNRLYWYRQTLGQGPEFLTYFQNEAQLEKSRLLSDRFSAERPKGSFSTLEIQRTEQGDSAMYLCASSLGIGTSADTQYFGPGTRLTVL.